The rows below give T cell receptor beta chains drawn from one sample of a study of glioma-infiltrating T cells. TCRdb ran MiXCR on the multiplex PCR reads and lists one entry per CDR3 protein. The sample consists of 160,000 or so distinct CDR3 sequences, around 40% of them appearing once. The sequencing input was glioma tissue, nonneoplastic brain tissue, or PBMCs (not recorded which). These receptors were collected from a human donor with low-grade glioma or glioblastoma, undergoing nonglioma brain surgery, or in good health (not recorded which). Each CDR3 is given with its conserved first and last residue. The D gene is left open where the match is weak.

V,D,CDR3
TRBV2,.,CASRNDQGWGSPLNF
TRBV2,.,CASSEGDYQETQYF
TRBV28,TRBD1,CASSLPGQGGPQYF
TRBV27,TRBD2,CASSLEPGLAGRGWELFF
TRBV20-1,TRBD2,CSASFSGLAGYEQYF
TRBV12-3/TRBV12-4,TRBD1,CASRTGTVGNTEAFF
TRBV20-1,.,CSASLGGRTQYF
TRBV5-1,.,CASSLPPTDTQYF
TRBV6-1,.,CASRSSGTDTQYF
TRBV12-3/TRBV12-4,.,CASSFPGTYGYNF
TRBV2,.,CASSETTRFANTEAFF
TRBV28,.,CASSLSHHREALF
TRBV27,.,CASSLQGMNEQYF
TRBV28,.,CASSLFSGTRNQPQHF
TRBV28,.,CASRSTWEQFF
TRBV6-6,.,CASSVSSSSYEQYF
TRBV5-1,.,CASSWTWDGDNVLTF
TRBV7-9,.,CASSASGVPHGYTF
TRBV28,TRBD1,CASSSGQGGKLFF
TRBV28,.,CASSIEWKLFF
TRBV7-2,.,CASSPRLLLEGVNEQLF
TRBV2,TRBD2,CASIPGLAVMREQFF
TRBV2,.,CASSEFGSNEQYF
TRBV3-1,.,CASTGGGYKLGEQFF
TRBV18,.,CASSPGRGYTF
TRBV11-2,.,CASSSPGRFSYEQYF
TRBV5-1,.,CASSLLGHTHEQYF
TRBV4-1,TRBD2,CASSPFTSGRGNEQFF
TRBV27,TRBD1,CASSLAGQGVSYNSALHF
TRBV10-3,TRBD2,CAISGTSERSYEQYF
TRBV6-2/TRBV6-3,TRBD2,CASSSGLAGYTDTQYF
TRBV28,TRBD2,CASSLTSAHEQFF
TRBV10-3,TRBD1,CAIKGDSHIDPYEQYF
TRBV20-1,TRBD2,CSASLAGDDEQFF
TRBV28,TRBD2,CASSLIRLAGVPGELFF
TRBV20-1,.,CSATFVQETQYF
TRBV11-2,.,CASTRSENTGELFF
TRBV19,.,CASTNTPGVPNTIYF
TRBV4-1,.,CASSGLGTTNYGYTF
TRBV28,.,CASSLGLGCTDTQYF
TRBV20-1,.,CSALLLDVKAFF
TRBV12-3/TRBV12-4,.,CASSPTAPISYNEQLF
TRBV6-2/TRBV6-3,.,CASSYRRRDYEQYF
TRBV27,TRBD1,CASSLNRGDKPQHF
TRBV3-1,.,CASSQFKGAGELFF
TRBV10-1,TRBD1,CASWVGTGEGGYTF
TRBV6-6,.,CASSYTSGTPNTGELFF
TRBV5-1,TRBD1,CASSSYRGAEETQYF
TRBV7-2,TRBD2,CASSARTSGSSYEQYF
TRBV29-1,.,CSANHGGALVNTEAFF
TRBV7-2,.,CASSPGKGTGYTF